The subject of this entry is one T cell receptor beta chain. This record comes from a study of blood T cell repertoires in COVID-19. About the research overall: Samples representing acute and convalescent COVID-19 were sourced from the United States, Italy and Spain.

Per the original methods: The assay estimated nucleated cells by amplifying reference gene primers. Some clones are missing from TCRdb's copy, which holds only in-frame ones; the method was immunoSEQ multiplex PCR. The DNA was the basis for D and trimming; V, J and clone size are from that table. The sample carries hundreds of thousands of clones, roughly 80% recorded once. Trimming took off 0 bases at V and 4 bases at J, with 13 bases between the two ends. This CDR3 is 16 amino acids long. Germline V lookup: CDR1 LNHDA, CDR2 SQIVND (reference sequence). This chain links TRBV19 with TRBJ2-1, with D perhaps matching TRBD1 (5 bases). Material for sequencing was PBMCs or T cells enriched from blood (not recorded which). The TCR sequence derives from a man aged 35-49 years who had been exposed to COVID-19. The CDR3 is CASSIDGAGYYNEQFF. CDR3 nucleotide sequence: TGTGCCAGTAGTATAGATGGGGCAGGCTATTACAATGAGCAGTTCTTC.